The next 21 T cell receptor beta chains were all read from a single sample in a study of identical twins. TCRdb fed the 5' RACE reads into MiXCR, producing one record per CDR3 protein. The table has over 550,000 distinct CDR3 sequences, under 8.5% seen once. The same data also contributed to another study, on yellow fever vaccine responses in identical twins.

Sequencing used PBMCs. The receptors were sampled from a young woman in good health.

The chain combines TRBV20-1 with TRBJ2-1; 10 nucleotides line up with TRBD2. The V segment lost 6 bases and the J segment 3 bases; nucleotides outside the gene matches: 5. The CDR3 has 14 amino acids. The germline V gene encodes CDR1 DFQATT and CDR2 SNEGSKA (reference sequence). In DNA form, the CDR3 reads TGCAGTGCGCTAACTAGCGGGGACTACAATGAGCAGTTCTTC. Translation gives CSALTSGDYNEQFF.

V gene TRBV10-2 combines with J gene TRBJ2-6; D ambiguous. Trimming cost V 0 bases and J 1 base, with 1 base left between them. Germline CDR1 and CDR2: WSHSY and SAAADI. This CDR3 has 14 amino acids. In DNA form, the CDR3 reads TGCGCCAGCAGTGAGTCGTCTGGGGCCAACGTCCTGACTTTC. Its protein is CASSESSGANVLTF.

This clonotype appeared a few times. This chain joins TRBV11-2 and TRBJ2-7; 10 nucleotides align to TRBD2. There are 16 residues in the CDR3. CDR1 is SGHAT, CDR2 FQNNGV, per germline. The junction had 13 bases not matched to a gene; V was cut back by 5 bases and J by 6 bases. Here the CDR3 DNA reads TGTGCCAGCAGCCCCCGCCTAGCGGGAGTTTTGGGCGAGCAGTACTTC. This codes for CASSPRLAGVLGEQYF.

This clonotype was detected many times. The chain uses TRBV2 and TRBJ2-1; 9 bases are a match to TRBD2. V gave up 7 bases and J gave up 4 bases; unmatched junction bases: 5. Per the germline V gene, CDR1 is SNHLY and CDR2 is FYNNEI. The CDR3 covers 14 residues. The CDR3 nucleotides are TGTGCCAGCACTAGACTAGCGGCTTACAATGAGCAGTTCTTC. It is translated as CASTRLAAYNEQFF.

This clonotype occurred many times. The gene calls are TRBV9 and TRBJ2-2; 10 bases fit TRBD1. This CDR3 contains 16 residues. Per germline, CDR1 SGDLS and CDR2 YYNGEE. After removal of 0 bases from V and 4 bases from J, the junction contained 3 bases not matched to a gene. The CDR3 DNA sequence: TGTGCCAGCAGCGTAGCCGGACAGGGGGGCACCGGGGAGCTGTTTTTT. Protein product: CASSVAGQGGTGELFF. Full variable domain (rest looked up from reference TRBV9 and TRBJ2-2): DSGVTQTPKHLITATGQRVTLRCSPRSGDLSVYWYQQSLDQGLQFLIQYYNGEERAKGNILERFSAQQFPDLHSELNLSSLELGDSALYFCASSVAGQGGTGELFFGEGSRLTVL.

This clonotype was observed at least ten times. The chain employs TRBV20-1 and TRBJ1-2; no firm D call. There are 12 residues in the CDR3. Germline V CDR1 and CDR2: DFQATT, SNEGSKA (reference sequence). Trimming cost V 2 bases and J 0 bases, with 4 bases left between them. This chain's CDR3 is CSARIPNYGYTF. CDR3 DNA: TGCAGTGCTAGAATTCCTAACTATGGCTACACCTTC.

This clonotype came up many times. The chain recombines TRBV6-5 with TRBJ2-2, with D perhaps assigned TRBD1 or TRBD2 (6 bases each). There are 16 residues in the CDR3. The ends were cut back, 0 bases at V and 4 bases at J, with 12 bases in the middle. CDR1 is MNHEY, CDR2 SVGAGI, per germline. The CDR3 region is CASSYSAGHFTGELFF. Written as DNA, the CDR3 is TGTGCCAGCAGTTACTCGGCGGGACACTTCACCGGGGAGCTGTTTTTT.

This clonotype was counted ten times or more. The chain links TRBV4-1 to TRBJ2-7; no definite D call. Germline V gives CDR1 MGHRA, CDR2 YSYEKL. The CDR3 is made up of 13 amino acids. V was trimmed by 1 base and J by 7 bases, leaving 11 bases between them. The CDR3 sequence is CASSQVPLEEQYF. CDR3 nucleotides: TGCGCCAGCAGCCAAGTCCCGTTGGAGGAGCAGTACTTC.

A few counts support this clonotype. The V and J genes are TRBV9 and TRBJ1-3; TRBD1 is a possible D gene (5 bases). V dropped 5 bases and J dropped 2 bases, with 11 bases sitting between them. The CDR3 covers 14 residues. CDR1 and CDR2 (germline): SGDLS, YYNGEE. CDR3 amino acids: CASSPSGAGNTIYF. CDR3 DNA: TGTGCCAGCAGTCCGTCGGGGGCTGGAAACACCATATATTTT.

This sequence joins TRBV6-1 and TRBJ1-3; D may be TRBD1 (5 bases). CDR3 length: 15 amino acids. Trimming left V 6 bases short and J 1 base short, with 13 bases between. Germline V gene lookup returns CDR1 MNHNS and CDR2 SASEGT. CDR3 in DNA: TGTGCCAGCAGCCGAAGCAGGGTGTCTGGAAACACCATATATTTT. The encoded protein is CASSRSRVSGNTIYF.

The chain recombines TRBV13 with TRBJ2-3, with a weak D call TRBD1 (6 bases). The length of the CDR3 is 15 residues. The germline CDR1 and CDR2 sequences are PRHDT and FYEKMQ (reference sequence). Trimming shortened V by 2 bases and J by 3 bases, and 12 bases separated the two germline ends. CDR3: CASSLLQGMTDTQYF. DNA of the CDR3: TGTGCCAGCAGCTTATTGCAGGGGATGACAGATACGCAGTATTTT.

This clonotype was counted a few times. CDR3 nucleotide sequence: TGTGCCAGCAGTTTATTCCAGTACACTGAAGCTTTCTTT. Amino acid sequence: CASSLFQYTEAFF. The genes are TRBV12-3 or TRBV12-4 and TRBJ1-1; D is unresolved. The CDR3 is 13 residues long. V was trimmed by 2 bases and J by 3 bases, leaving 7 bases between them.

This clonotype was seen a few times. The chain links TRBV12-3 or TRBV12-4 to TRBJ2-6; TRBD1 matches 9 bases. Unmatched junction bases numbered 6, after V lost 6 bases and J lost 0 bases. This CDR3 is 17 amino acids long. CDR3 DNA sequence: TGTGCCAGCAGATCCGGGACAGGGCGCTCTGGGGCCAACGTCCTGACTTTC. It translates to CASRSGTGRSGANVLTF.

The chain joins TRBV27 to TRBJ1-5; 9 nucleotides match TRBD1. The CDR3 totals 15 residues. Germline V CDR1 and CDR2: MNHEY, SMNVEV (reference sequence). V trimming: 3 bases; J trimming: 5 bases; junction bases outside the gene matches: 5. CDR3 sequence (DNA): TGTGCCAGCAGTTTGACAGGGGGGACCTATCAGCCCCAGCATTTT. It encodes CASSLTGGTYQPQHF.

Ten or more counts support this clonotype. Because the CDR3 is missing its conserved closing phenylalanine or tryptophan, this is likely a read error. The DNA is left out, because the CDR3 cannot be placed on it with certainty; the CDR3 is given as TCRdb lists it. J is TRBJ1-2 and V is TRBV6-2 or TRBV6-3; whether TRBD1, the table's D call, matches the DNA was not checked. The CDR3 length equals 13 residues, ends included. The germline CDR1 and CDR2 sequences are MNHEY and SVGEGT. This chain's CDR3 is CASSYLDKNRAHY.

This clonotype was detected many times. The rearrangement joins TRBV13 to TRBJ1-2, with D hard to call. From germline, CDR1 is PRHDT and CDR2 FYEKMQ (reference sequence). The V gene lost 4 bases and the J gene lost 5 bases, with 11 bases spanning the gap. This CDR3 has 13 residues. This chain's CDR3 is CASSSGLNYGYTF. CDR3 DNA: TGTGCCAGCAGCTCCGGGCTAAATTATGGCTACACCTTC.

Many counts were recorded for this clonotype. CDR3 in amino acids: CASSLLGTGDNEQFF. In DNA form, the CDR3 reads TGTGCCAGCAGCTTGTTAGGGACAGGAGACAATGAGCAGTTCTTC. The V call is TRBV5-5, the J call TRBJ2-1; 8 positions match TRBD1. Per the germline V gene, CDR1 is SGHKS and CDR2 is YYEKEE (reference sequence). V dropped 1 base and J dropped 5; count of bases not matched to a gene: 5. The CDR3 loop spans 15 amino acids.

This clonotype was picked up a small number of times. This chain connects TRBV27 to TRBJ2-6; no firm D call. Trimming left V 8 bases short and J 3 bases short, with 14 bases between. The germline CDR1 and CDR2 sequences are MNHEY and SMNVEV (reference sequence). The CDR3 consists of 15 residues. CDR3 nucleotides: TGTGCCAGCCCCGAAGGGCCTTATGGGGCCAACGTCCTGACTTTC. Its protein is CASPEGPYGANVLTF. The full variable domain, its missing parts supplied by reference TRBV27 and TRBJ2-6, is EAQVTQNPRYLITVTGKKLTVTCSQNMNHEYMSWYRQDPGLGLRQIYYSMNVEVTDKGDVPEGYKVSRKEKRNFPLILESPSPNQTSLYFCASPEGPYGANVLTFGAGSRLTVL.

This clonotype was observed a handful of times. This rearrangement joins TRBV7-6 to TRBJ2-5; D may be TRBD2 (6 bases). Trimming shortened V by 4 bases and J by 5 bases, and 14 bases separated the two germline ends. CDR3 length equals 14 residues. Germline CDR1 reads SGHVS; CDR2 reads FNYEAQ. In nucleotides, the CDR3 is TGTGCCAGCAGCTCCCGAAGACGGGGGGAGACCCAGTACTTC. Its translation is CASSSRRRGETQYF.

This clonotype was observed many times. The chain links TRBV29-1 to TRBJ2-7, with 8 bases that match TRBD1. V trimming: 6 bases; J trimming: 3 bases; junction bases outside the gene matches: 16. Germline-derived CDR1 and CDR2 are SQVTM and ANQGSEA. The CDR3 totals 16 residues. The CDR3 spells CSVGGDRGKNIYEQYF. CDR3 sequence (DNA): TGCAGCGTCGGGGGTGACAGGGGAAAGAATATCTACGAGCAGTACTTC.

The V call is TRBV4-2, the J call TRBJ1-5; possibly TRBD1 for D (6 bases). Trimming took off 0 bases at V and 1 base at J, with 19 bases between the two ends. In germline, CDR1 is LGHNA, CDR2 YNFKEQ. This CDR3 region has 19 residues. CDR3 region: CASSQELGALGPSNQPQHF. CDR3 in DNA: TGTGCCAGCAGCCAAGAGTTGGGGGCACTGGGCCCGAGCAATCAGCCCCAGCATTTT.